The 15 T cell receptor beta chains given below trace back to one sample, sequenced in a study of blood T cells in healthy people across ages. It was with a sample-barcoded 5' primer and a J-beta primer mix that a second PCR of roughly 7 to 12 cycles was run. TCRdb used MiXCR to reprocess the 5' RACE reads, holding one entry per CDR3 protein. The table shows hundreds of thousands of distinct CDR3 sequences, with around 49% occurring only once. The sequenced sample was blood. Receptors were obtained from a woman aged 55-70 years in good health.

V gene TRBV6-6 combines with J gene TRBJ2-2; TRBD2 agrees at 7 bases. V shed 7 bases, J shed 3 bases, and the junction held 5 bases outside the gene matches. This CDR3 has 14 amino acids. The germline V gene has CDR1 MNHNY and CDR2 SVGAGI (reference sequence). The CDR3 here is CASTGGRDTGELFF. Written as DNA, the CDR3 is TGTGCCAGCACAGGCGGGAGAGACACCGGGGAGCTGTTTTTT.

This clonotype was counted ten times or more. This chain connects TRBV4-3 to TRBJ2-7; possibly TRBD2 for D (5 bases). V was pared by 0 bases and J by 4 bases, with 16 bases between. This CDR3 is 16 amino acids long. The germline V gene encodes CDR1 LGHNA and CDR2 YSLEER. CDR3 coding DNA: TGCGCCAGCAGCCAAGATGTAATGGTAGCGCCGTACGAGCAGTACTTC. Translated, it gives CASSQDVMVAPYEQYF.

The CDR3 spells CASSEGVPQVGYEQYF. CDR3 DNA sequence: TGTGCCAGCAGTGAAGGGGTCCCACAGGTTGGATACGAGCAGTACTTC. This chain links TRBV6-1 with TRBJ2-5, with D perhaps TRBD1 (5 bases). The J call could be wrong; TRBJ2-7 is a better fit for the DNA end. Germline assignment: CDR1 MNHNS and CDR2 SASEGT. This CDR3 has 16 residues.

This clonotype was counted a few times. V is TRBV28 and J is TRBJ2-7, with D possibly matching TRBD2 (7 bases). V lost 1 base and J lost 3, with 16 bases in between. The germline gives CDR1 MDHEN, CDR2 SYDVKM. The CDR3 consists of 16 residues. The CDR3 loop is CASSLLGGLRNYEQYF. CDR3 DNA sequence: TGTGCCAGCAGTTTATTGGGGGGGCTCCGCAACTACGAGCAGTACTTC.

This chain uses TRBV15 with TRBJ2-7, with 14 bases lining up with TRBD2. Germline assignment: CDR1 LNHNV and CDR2 YYDKDF (reference sequence). CDR3 size: 19 residues. V lost 1 base and J lost 0; bases outside the gene matches: 8. The CDR3 nucleotides read TGTGCCACCAGCAGAGGACTAGCGGGAGGGTCCTATTACTCCTACGAGCAGTACTTC. Encoded protein: CATSRGLAGGSYYSYEQYF.

V usage is TRBV12-3 or TRBV12-4 and J usage is TRBJ2-2, with D possibly being TRBD1 or TRBD2 (5 bases each). Trimming pared 5 bases from V and 8 bases from J, leaving 15 bases between. The CDR3 loop spans 14 amino acids. In DNA, the CDR3 is TGTGCCAGCAGTCCAGGGACCCTGTTGGGGGAGCTGTTTTTT. Translation gives CASSPGTLLGELFF.

The chain recombines TRBV29-1 with TRBJ2-2; TRBD2 is a possible D gene (7 bases). The CDR3 is made up of 14 amino acids. V lost 5 bases and J 3 bases, leaving 13 bases between the germline ends. Germline V gene data show CDR1 as SQVTM and CDR2 as ANQGSEA. CDR3 residues: CSVKRGGHTGELFF. In DNA, the CDR3 is TGCAGCGTTAAAAGGGGGGGGCACACCGGGGAGCTGTTTTTT.

The rearrangement uses TRBV18 and TRBJ2-1; no firm D call. The CDR3 is made up of 15 amino acids. Trimming removed 2 bases at V and 0 bases at J, with 8 bases between. CDR1 is KGHSH, CDR2 LQKENI, per germline. The CDR3 DNA reads TGTGCCAGCTCACCAGTATTGGTCTCCTACAATGAGCAGTTCTTC. This encodes CASSPVLVSYNEQFF.

The V call is TRBV18, the J call TRBJ1-1; 7 nucleotides agree with TRBD1. Germline V gene sequence: CDR1 KGHSH, CDR2 LQKENI. The CDR3 spans 14 residues. J lost 4 bases, V lost 2 bases, and 4 bases had no gene match. CDR3 DNA sequence: TGTGCCAGCTCACCATGGCAGGGGGGCACTGAAGCTTTCTTT. Protein: CASSPWQGGTEAFF.

V gene TRBV7-2 combines with J gene TRBJ2-3; 14 positions agree with TRBD2. There are 17 residues in the CDR3. Germline V gene data show CDR1 as SGHTA and CDR2 as FQGNSA. V lost 2 bases, J lost 5 bases, and 6 bases stayed unmatched. Here the CDR3 reads CASSLRTSGRLGDTQYF. CDR3 DNA: TGTGCCAGCAGCTTAAGGACTAGCGGGAGGTTAGGAGATACGCAGTATTTT.

V usage is TRBV7-9 and J usage is TRBJ2-5, with no clear D. CDR1 and CDR2 from the germline V gene are SEHNR and FQNEAQ (reference sequence). With 2 bases removed from V and 11 bases from J, the gap between germline ends came to 15 bases. The CDR3 sequence is 13 residues long. DNA of the CDR3: TGTGCCAGCAGCTTACCGCCTGGTAATGAGCAGTACTTC. It translates to CASSLPPGNEQYF. Variable domain in full (rest from reference TRBV7-9 and TRBJ2-5): DTGVSQNPRHKITKRGQNVTFRCDPISEHNRLYWYRQTLGQGPEFLTYFQNEAQLEKSRLLSDRFSAERPKGSFSTLEIQRTEQGDSAMYLCASSLPPGNEQYFGPGTRLLVL.

In this sample, this clonotype turned up once. The chain has TRBV27 and TRBJ2-3; 7 nucleotides match TRBD1. The CDR3 sequence is 14 residues long. Germline V CDR1 and CDR2: MNHEY, SMNVEV (reference sequence). V trimming: 3 bases; J trimming: 6 bases; junction bases outside the gene matches: 6. The CDR3 DNA is TGTGCCAGCAGTTTGAGGGGGCGTTGGGATACGCAGTATTTT. Translation gives CASSLRGRWDTQYF.

This clonotype was observed many times. The rearrangement links TRBV29-1 to TRBJ2-5; D uncertain. Germline V gene lookup returns CDR1 SQVTM and CDR2 ANQGSEA. The V and J ends lost 3 bases and 3 bases respectively, with 8 bases between them. The CDR3 spans 12 residues. CDR3 amino acids: CSVEKGKETQYF. DNA for the CDR3: TGCAGCGTTGAGAAGGGAAAAGAGACCCAGTACTTC.

At least ten counts were recorded for this clonotype. V gene TRBV29-1 combines with J gene TRBJ2-3; D not certain. The CDR3 spans 10 residues. V was clipped by 3 bases and J by 5 bases, with 3 bases between them. CDR1 and CDR2 (germline): SQVTM, ANQGSEA. Written as DNA, the CDR3 is TGCAGCGTTGACAGAGATACGCAGTATTTT. Translated: CSVDRDTQYF.

A few counts support this clonotype. This rearrangement joins TRBV10-3 to TRBJ2-1; 7 nucleotides align to TRBD2. The CDR3 totals 15 residues. V dropped 0 bases and J dropped 8; count of bases not matched to a gene: 7. From germline, CDR1 is ENHRY and CDR2 SYGVKD. The CDR3 DNA reads TGTGCCATCAGTGAGTCTCTAGCGGCCAGGCATGAGCAGTTCTTC. This codes for CAISESLAARHEQFF.